This TCR beta chain was sequenced for a study of CD8+CD57+ T cells in acquired aplastic anemia. Study in general: Each DNA sample taken from sorted CD4+ and CD8+ cells came to around 3.4 ug on average. Healthy donors gave approximately 10 million reads on average for CD4+ cells. Study results and caveats: Researchers report that twenty-nine CD8+ CDR3 sequences appeared in both patients and controls.

Genomic DNA provided the template from which TCR beta VDJ and CDR3 profiles were obtained. From the reads, TCRdb called clonotypes with MiXCR, one entry per CDR3 protein. The sample contains about 220,000 distinct CDR3 sequences, 30% to 35% of which appear only once. Germline CDR1 SNHLY, CDR2 FYNNEI. The CDR3 sequence is 15 residues long. The V end lost 5 bases, the J end lost 2 bases, and 16 bases lay between the germline ends. Notes on this clonotype: Antigen: not known.

This clonotype was obtained from a human donor in good health, serving as a control. Sequenced sample: sorted CD4+, CD8+, or CD8+CD57+ T cells (not recorded which) from PBMCs. V and J are TRBV2 and TRBJ2-7; tentative D call: TRBD1 (6 bases). The CDR3 DNA sequence: TGTGCCAGCAGTTACAGTAAGGGGGTAGCCTACGAGCAGTACTTC. Amino acid sequence: CASSYSKGVAYEQYF.